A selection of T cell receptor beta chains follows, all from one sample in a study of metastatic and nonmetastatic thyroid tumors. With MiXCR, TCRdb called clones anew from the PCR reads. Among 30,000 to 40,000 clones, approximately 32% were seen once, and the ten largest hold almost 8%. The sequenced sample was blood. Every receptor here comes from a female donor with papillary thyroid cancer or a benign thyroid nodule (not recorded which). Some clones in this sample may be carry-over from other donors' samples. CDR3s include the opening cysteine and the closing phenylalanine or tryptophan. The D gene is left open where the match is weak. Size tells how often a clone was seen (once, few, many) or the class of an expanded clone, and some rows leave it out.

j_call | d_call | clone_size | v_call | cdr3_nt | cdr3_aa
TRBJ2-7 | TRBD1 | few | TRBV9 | TGTGCCAGCAGCAGGGGACAGGTATCCTACGAGCAGTACTTC | CASSRGQVSYEQYF
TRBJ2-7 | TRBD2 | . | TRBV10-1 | TGCGCCAGCACCAACGACCCGGGGACTAGCGGGGGGGCCAACTCCTACGAGCAGTACTTC | CASTNDPGTSGGANSYEQYF
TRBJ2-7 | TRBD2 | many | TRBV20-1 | TGCAGTGCCACCTCGGGACTAGCGTCAGCCTACGAGCAGTACTTC | CSATSGLASAYEQYF
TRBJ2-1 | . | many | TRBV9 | TGTGCCAGCAGCACCCGTCAGCTGAGCGACAATGAGCAGTTCTTC | CASSTRQLSDNEQFF
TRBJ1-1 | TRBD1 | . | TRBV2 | TGTGGCAGGAGGGAGAGGACAGGGGCGCACGCTGAAGCTTTCTTT | CGRRERTGAHAEAFF
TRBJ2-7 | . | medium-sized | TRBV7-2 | TGTGCCAGCAGCTTAGTGTCGGACGAGCAGTACTTC | CASSLVSDEQYF
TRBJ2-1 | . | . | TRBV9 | TGTGCCAGCAGCACCGGGAGCAATGAGCAGTTCTTC | CASSTGSNEQFF
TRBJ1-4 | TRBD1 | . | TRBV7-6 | TGTGCCAGCAGCCTCAGTTTTAAGGACAGGGAACGTGAAAAACTGTTTTTT | CASSLSFKDREREKLFF
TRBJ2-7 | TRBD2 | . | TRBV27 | TGTGCCAGCAGTTCTGGATTGTATCTTTCTAGCGGGCCCCCCTACGAGCAGTACTTC | CASSSGLYLSSGPPYEQYF
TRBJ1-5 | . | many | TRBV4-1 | TGCGCCAGCAGCCAAGTAGCGGGAGAGAGCTCGCCCCAGCATTTT | CASSQVAGESSPQHF
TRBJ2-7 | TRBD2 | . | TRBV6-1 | TGTGCCAGCAGGGAGGGGTCTAGCGGGGTCCACGAGCAGTACTTC | CASREGSSGVHEQYF
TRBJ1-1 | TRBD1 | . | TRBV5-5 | TGTGCCAGCAGCTTGAGACAGGGGATGTGGGGCACTGAAGCTTTCTTT | CASSLRQGMWGTEAFF
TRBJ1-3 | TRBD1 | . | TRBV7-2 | TGTGCCAGCAGCTTAGCGTACAGGGGGCTTGCACACACCATATATTTT | CASSLAYRGLAHTIYF
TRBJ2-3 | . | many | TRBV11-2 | TGTGCCAGCAGCTTAAGATTAGTAACAGATACACAGTATTTT | CASSLRLVTDTQYF
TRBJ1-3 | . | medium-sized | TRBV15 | TGTGCCACCAGCAGAGATAAATTCTCTGGAAACACCATATATTTT | CATSRDKFSGNTIYF
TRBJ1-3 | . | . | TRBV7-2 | TGTGCCAGCAGCTTAGGCGAAGTCTCTGGAAACACCATATATTTT | CASSLGEVSGNTIYF
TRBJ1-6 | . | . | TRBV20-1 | TGCAGTGCTAGAGAGGTTCAGGACAGTTCACCCCTCCACTTT | CSAREVQDSSPLHF
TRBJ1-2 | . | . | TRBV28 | TGTGCCAGCAAAGGTCATGGCTACACCTTC | CASKGHGYTF
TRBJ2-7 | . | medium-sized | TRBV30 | TGTGCCTGGAATGCGGGGAGCTCCTACGAGCAGTACTTC | CAWNAGSSYEQYF
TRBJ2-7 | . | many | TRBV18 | TGTGCCAGCTCATCCTTCGGGGGATACGAGCAGTACTTC | CASSSFGGYEQYF
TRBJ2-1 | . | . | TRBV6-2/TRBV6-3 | TGTGCCAGCAGTGACGGGACCACGTACAATGAGCAGTTCTTC | CASSDGTTYNEQFF
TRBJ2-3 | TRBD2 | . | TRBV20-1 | TGCAGTGCTAAGCGGGAGGGCCCCACAGATACGCAGTATTTT | CSAKREGPTDTQYF
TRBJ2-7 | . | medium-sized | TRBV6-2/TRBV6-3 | TGTGCCAGCAGCCTCATCGATGCCACCTACGAGCAGTACTTC | CASSLIDATYEQYF
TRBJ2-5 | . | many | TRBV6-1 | TGTGCCAGCACCCCGAGGGTGGTGGGGGAGACCCAGTACTTC | CASTPRVVGETQYF
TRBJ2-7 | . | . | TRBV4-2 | TGTGCCAGCGGCCAAGGGGGGGACGCTGACGATCAGTACTTC | CASGQGGDADDQYF
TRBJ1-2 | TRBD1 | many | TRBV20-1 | TGCAGTGCTAGAGACGGGACAGGGGTATACTATGGCTACACCTTC | CSARDGTGVYYGYTF
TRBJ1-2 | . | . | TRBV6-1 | TGTGCCAGCAGCGCCTTAATAGCGGGGGGTCATTGCTACACCTTC | CASSALIAGGHCYTF
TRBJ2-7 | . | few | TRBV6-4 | TGTGCCAGCAGTGGTCTGACAGCAAGCTCCTACGAGCAGTACTTC | CASSGLTASSYEQYF
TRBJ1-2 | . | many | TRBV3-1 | TGTGCCAGCAGCCAAGATGTGGAGGGTTACCATGGCTACACCTTC | CASSQDVEGYHGYTF
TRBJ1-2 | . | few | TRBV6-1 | TGTGCCAGCAGTGAAGCTGTCGGGGGCAACTATGGCTACACCTTC | CASSEAVGGNYGYTF
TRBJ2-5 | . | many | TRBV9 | TGTGCCAGCAGCGTAGAGGGTAGCGGCCAAGAGACCCAGTACTTC | CASSVEGSGQETQYF
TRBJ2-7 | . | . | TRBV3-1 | TGTGCCAGCAGCGATTGGTACGAGCAGTACTTC | CASSDWYEQYF
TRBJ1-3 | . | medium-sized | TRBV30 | TGTGCCTGGAGTGTAGGGGGTTCCGTAGGAAACACCATATATTTT | CAWSVGGSVGNTIYF
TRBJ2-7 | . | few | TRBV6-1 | TGTGCCAGCAGTCCGGGGTATATGAACGAGCAGTACTTC | CASSPGYMNEQYF
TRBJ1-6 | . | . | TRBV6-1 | TGTGCCAGCCCCCTGACCGGGTCTAATTCACCCCGCCACTTT | CASPLTGSNSPRHF
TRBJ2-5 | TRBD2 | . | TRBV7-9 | TGTGCCAGCAGCGCAATACTAGCGGCAGGAGGGGAGACCCAGTACTTC | CASSAILAAGGETQYF
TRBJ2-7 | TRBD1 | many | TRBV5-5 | TGTGCCAGCAGCGCGGGGACAGGTTCATCTTACGAGCAGTACTTC | CASSAGTGSSYEQYF
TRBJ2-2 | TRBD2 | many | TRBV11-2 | TGTGCCAGCAGCTTAGACGAACAACGACTAGCGGGATCCGGGGAGCTGTTTTTT | CASSLDEQRLAGSGELFF
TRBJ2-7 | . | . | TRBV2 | TGTGCCAGCAGTGAACATCGCGGGCCCTCCTACGAGCAGTACTTC | CASSEHRGPSYEQYF
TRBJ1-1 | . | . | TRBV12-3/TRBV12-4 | TGTGCCAGCACAACGTCTGGGTTGGGGGACACTGAAGCTTTCTTT | CASTTSGLGDTEAFF
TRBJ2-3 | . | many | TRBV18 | TGTGCCAGCTCACCGGGGTTTGGGGGCACAGATACGCAGTATTTT | CASSPGFGGTDTQYF
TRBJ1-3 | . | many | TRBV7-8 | TGTGCCAGCAGCGGTGGACAGGGAAACACCATATATTTT | CASSGGQGNTIYF
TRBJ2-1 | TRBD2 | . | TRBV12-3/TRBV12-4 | TGTGCAAGCAGCATAGGACTAGCGGGAGGCAATGAGCAGTTCTTC | CASSIGLAGGNEQFF
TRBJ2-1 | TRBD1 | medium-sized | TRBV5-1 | TGCGCCAGCAGCTTGGAGGGGACAGGCCATTACAATGAGCAGTTCTTC | CASSLEGTGHYNEQFF
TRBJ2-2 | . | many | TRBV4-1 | TGCGCCAGCAGCCAACCTCATACCCCCGGGGAGCTGTTTTTT | CASSQPHTPGELFF
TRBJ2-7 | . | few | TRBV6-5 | TGTGCCAGCAGTTACTCGTTGGGTTTCGAGCAGTACTTC | CASSYSLGFEQYF